Listed below are T cell receptor beta chains from one sample, sequenced in a study of T-cell reconstitution after alpha-beta-depleted transplantation in children. MiXCR, run by TCRdb on the PCR reads, gives a single entry per CDR3 protein. The profile covers 200,000 to 300,000 distinct CDR3 sequences, with about 25% appearing a single time and more than 2% taken by the ten largest. The specimen was PBMCs, collected before TCRalphabeta/CD19-depleted stem cell transplant. These receptors originate from a girl aged 2 to 10 with Fanconi anemia, due to receive a stem cell transplant. Each CDR3 is given with its conserved first and last residue. A D gene is named only where the DNA matches it firmly. For some rows the clone size is stated as once, few or many, or as a class when expanded; others skip it.

V gene	D gene	J gene	clone size	CDR3 length	CDR3 DNA	CDR3 protein
TRBV27	.	TRBJ2-1	once	15	TGTGCCAGCAGCCTTGAACTAGCCTCCTACAATGAGCAGTTCTTC	CASSLELASYNEQFF
TRBV20-1	TRBD2	TRBJ2-1	few	14	TGCAGTGCGCAACTAGCGGGGGGGAACAATGAGCAGTTCTTC	CSAQLAGGNNEQFF
TRBV6-2/TRBV6-3	TRBD2	TRBJ2-3	.	19	TGTGCCAGCAGTTACTACGCCGGCCCCGGGACTAGCGACACAGATACGCAGTATTTT	CASSYYAGPGTSDTDTQYF
TRBV25-1	TRBD2	TRBJ2-1	few	14	TGTGCCAGCAGTGGAAGCGGGACCTACAATGAGCAGTTCTTC	CASSGSGTYNEQFF
TRBV18	TRBD1	TRBJ2-2	.	15	TGTGCCAGCTCACCCTTTGACAGGGGCGGCGGGGAGCTGTTTTTT	CASSPFDRGGGELFF
TRBV29-1	TRBD1	TRBJ2-7	few	15	TGCAGCGTTGATGGGGGGACAGGGGACATCTACGAGCAGTACTTC	CSVDGGTGDIYEQYF
TRBV29-1	.	TRBJ2-1	.	14	TGCAGCGTTGGGCCAGGGGGGACCTACAATGAGCAGTTCTTC	CSVGPGGTYNEQFF
TRBV29-1	.	TRBJ1-2	few	15	TGCAGCGTTGACGAAGGCGGGGCGACTAACTATGGCTACACCTTC	CSVDEGGATNYGYTF
TRBV6-2/TRBV6-3	TRBD2	TRBJ2-5	many	14	TGTGCCAGCAGGCGGGACTACCCAATTGAGACCCAGTACTTC	CASRRDYPIETQYF
TRBV5-1	.	TRBJ2-1	.	14	TGCGCCAGCAGCATACCTCGCCCGGGCGGTGAGCAGTTCTTC	CASSIPRPGGEQFF
TRBV24-1	.	TRBJ2-3	many	13	TGTGCCACCAGTGATTTCGGACTGATCACGCAGTATTTT	CATSDFGLITQYF
TRBV29-1	TRBD1	TRBJ2-3	many	17	TGCAGCGTTGAGGCTGGTGTGACAGGGACCCGCACAGATACGCAGTATTTT	CSVEAGVTGTRTDTQYF
TRBV29-1	TRBD1	TRBJ2-7	.	14	TGCAGCGTTGCCCACAGGGGGGATGCCTACGAGCAGTACTTC	CSVAHRGDAYEQYF
TRBV20-1	TRBD2	TRBJ2-5	many	15	TGCAGTGCCCACCCCCTGGGAGCGGGGGAGGAGACCCAGTACTTC	CSAHPLGAGEETQYF
TRBV20-1	TRBD2	TRBJ2-1	few	15	TGCAGTGCTATCGCGGGAGGCAGCTCCTACAATGAGCAGTTCTTC	CSAIAGGSSYNEQFF
TRBV28	TRBD1	TRBJ2-7	.	16	TGTGCCAGCAGTATTTTCGCCGGGACAGGGTCCTACGAGCAGTACTTC	CASSIFAGTGSYEQYF
TRBV5-1	.	TRBJ2-1	few	13	TGCGCCAGCGGTAGGGGGGGGTACAATGAGCAGTTCTTC	CASGRGGYNEQFF
TRBV27	.	TRBJ2-7	few	17	TGTGCCAGCAGTTCACCCGGACGGGAGCGAAATCCCTACGAGCAGTACTTC	CASSSPGRERNPYEQYF
TRBV29-1	TRBD1	TRBJ1-6	many	13	TGCAGCGTTGGGGACAGGGCGGATTCACCCCTCCACTTT	CSVGDRADSPLHF
TRBV11-2	.	TRBJ1-4	.	21	TGTGCCAGCAGCCTGGGATGGTTCGGCGCAGCGAACCGCGCGACTAATGAAAAACTGTTTTTT	CASSLGWFGAANRATNEKLFF
TRBV5-1	.	TRBJ2-2	.	16	TGCGCCAGCACTCCCTTCTCGACAGCGAACACCGGGGAGCTGTTTTTT	CASTPFSTANTGELFF
TRBV11-3	.	TRBJ2-1	.	13	TGTGCCAGCAGCTTTGGGGTACAAAATGAGCAGTTCTTC	CASSFGVQNEQFF
TRBV12-3/TRBV12-4	.	TRBJ2-1	many	14	TGTGCCAGCAGGGGGGGGCTTTCGAACAATGAGCAGTTCTTC	CASRGGLSNNEQFF
TRBV25-1	TRBD2	TRBJ2-5	.	15	TGTGCCAGCAGTGGTGGGACTAGCCTTCAAGAGACCCAGTACTTC	CASSGGTSLQETQYF
TRBV20-1	.	TRBJ2-3	once	14	TGCAGTGCTAGAGATTGGCGGAGCACAGATACGCAGTATTTT	CSARDWRSTDTQYF
TRBV20-1	TRBD2	TRBJ2-3	many	15	TGCAGTGCTAGGTTGGGCGGGAGCGTCCCCCATACGCAGTATTTT	CSARLGGSVPHTQYF
TRBV28	.	TRBJ1-1	many	14	TGTGCCAGCAGTCCTGGGACAATGAACACTGAAGCTTTCTTT	CASSPGTMNTEAFF
TRBV9	.	TRBJ2-2	few	14	TGTGCCAGCAGCTTAGGGACCCACACCGGGGAGCTGTTTTTT	CASSLGTHTGELFF
TRBV29-1	TRBD1	TRBJ2-5	few	14	TGCAGCGTTCGGGACAGGGGAGGTCGAGAGACCCAGTACTTC	CSVRDRGGRETQYF
TRBV7-2	TRBD2	TRBJ2-7	many	15	TGTGCCAGCAGCTTTACTAGCGGGGGGGTGTACGAGCAGTACTTC	CASSFTSGGVYEQYF
TRBV29-1	.	TRBJ2-2	few	12	TGCAGCGGCGGACCTCACGTAGGGGAGCTGTTTTTT	CSGGPHVGELFF
TRBV11-2	TRBD2	TRBJ2-2	.	18	TGTGCCAGCAGCCTCGACCCCTGGGCTAGCGGGAACACCGGGGAGCTGTTTTTT	CASSLDPWASGNTGELFF
TRBV7-2	.	TRBJ2-1	many	15	TGTGCCAGCAGCACTCGCCGAGGCTCCTACAATGAGCAGTTCTTC	CASSTRRGSYNEQFF
TRBV28	.	TRBJ2-7	few	15	TGTGCCAGCAGTTTTTACATCGAAGACCCTTACGAGCAGTACTTC	CASSFYIEDPYEQYF
TRBV20-1	.	TRBJ1-2	.	9	TGCAGTGGGGACTATGGCTACACCTTC	CSGDYGYTF
TRBV12-3/TRBV12-4	TRBD1	TRBJ1-6	many	14	TGTGCCAGCAGTTTAGGACAGGGAAATTCACCCCTCCACTTT	CASSLGQGNSPLHF
TRBV20-1	.	TRBJ1-1	few	11	TGCAGTGCTAGACAGAACACTGAAGCTTTCTTT	CSARQNTEAFF
TRBV4-2	.	TRBJ2-5	.	14	TGTGCCAGCAGCCAAGGAGGACAGCCAGAGACCCAGTACTTC	CASSQGGQPETQYF
TRBV20-1	.	TRBJ2-1	.	16	TGCAGTGCTAGAGCCTTTCAATCAAGCTCCTACAATGAGCAGTTCTTC	CSARAFQSSSYNEQFF
TRBV20-1	TRBD2	TRBJ2-5	.	17	TGCAGTGCTCAATCCGGGACTAGCGGGAGGATTGCGGAGACCCAGTACTTC	CSAQSGTSGRIAETQYF
TRBV6-5	.	TRBJ1-1	.	14	TGTGCCAGCAGTTACAGGGTCGGGAGCACTGAAGCTTTCTTT	CASSYRVGSTEAFF
TRBV29-1	.	TRBJ2-1	.	14	TGCAGCGTTGCGCCGAAAAAGGGGTACAATGAGCAGTTCTTC	CSVAPKKGYNEQFF
TRBV15	.	TRBJ2-6	.	15	TGTGCCACCAGGGCGGTTGGCTCTGGGGCCAACGTCCTGACTTTC	CATRAVGSGANVLTF
TRBV7-3	.	TRBJ2-3	many	14	TGTGCCAGCAGCCCCTCCCCCCAGGACGCGCCTTTTCGTTTT	CASSPSPQDAPFRF
TRBV29-1	.	TRBJ1-2	many	10	TGCAGCGTTGGGACGGATGGCTACACCTTC	CSVGTDGYTF
TRBV20-1	.	TRBJ2-7	few	14	TGCAGTGCTAGAGATTCTTACAGACTCTACGAGCAGTACTTC	CSARDSYRLYEQYF
TRBV7-2	.	TRBJ2-5	.	14	TGTGCCAGCAGCTTATTGTCTAGTGGGGAGACCCAGTACTTC	CASSLLSSGETQYF
TRBV6-4	.	TRBJ2-1	many	16	TGTGCCAGCAGTGACTCGCGGCCCTTCCCACACAATGAGCAGTTCTTC	CASSDSRPFPHNEQFF
TRBV7-2	.	TRBJ2-1	few	16	TGTGCCAGCAGCTTAGGAGGCGGGATAATTTACAATGAGCAGTTCTTC	CASSLGGGIIYNEQFF
TRBV20-1	TRBD1	TRBJ1-4	many	16	TGCAGTGCTAGTCTGGACAGGGGGAATGAAGTGACGAAACTGTTTTTT	CSASLDRGNEVTKLFF
TRBV20-1	.	TRBJ2-7	many	10	TGCAGTGTCCCGGACCTCGAGCAGTACTTC	CSVPDLEQYF
TRBV5-5	TRBD1	TRBJ2-7	many	12	TGTGCCAGCAACAGGGGATCCTACGAGCAGTACTTC	CASNRGSYEQYF
TRBV10-3	TRBD2	TRBJ2-1	.	14	TGTGCCATCAGAAAACTAGCGGGAGAATCTGAGCAGTTCTTC	CAIRKLAGESEQFF
TRBV9	.	TRBJ2-7	many	15	TGTGCCAGCAGCGTAGCACATGAGGGGGGCTACGAGCAGTACTTC	CASSVAHEGGYEQYF
TRBV5-1	TRBD2	TRBJ2-1	many	15	TGCGCCAGCTATACTAGCGGGGCCCCTTACAATGAGCAGTTCTTC	CASYTSGAPYNEQFF
TRBV29-1	TRBD2	TRBJ2-3	.	17	TGCAGCGTTGCGAGGACTAGCGGGAGTGGTGGCACAGATACGCAGTATTTT	CSVARTSGSGGTDTQYF
TRBV29-1	.	TRBJ2-1	.	10	TGCAGCGTTGAAGTTAATGAGCAGTTCTTC	CSVEVNEQFF
TRBV11-2	TRBD1	TRBJ2-7	once	17	TGTGCCAGCAGCTCCCCTGTAGAGACAGGGGTTAACTACGAGCAGTACTTC	CASSSPVETGVNYEQYF
TRBV29-1	.	TRBJ2-5	.	12	TGCAGCGTTCAACAGTCCCAAGAGACCCAGTACTTC	CSVQQSQETQYF